This TCR beta chain appears in the sequencing data of a study of stem cell transplantation in POMP-related autoinflammatory disease. Study summary: Hypothesis: faulty thymoproteasomes impair CD8+ T-cell selection, skewing TRB repertoires.

Germline CDR1 WSHSY, CDR2 SAAADI. Trimming cost V 3 bases and J 6 bases, with 8 bases left between them. The CDR3 has 13 residues. As for this clone: As yet, its antigen is unknown.

Findings of the study overall: Unique TRB V-J gene pairings were limited in number in patients with PRAID.

Sequenced by immunoSEQ multiplex PCR; TCRdb stores in-frame clones only, minus some. The sample holds about 6,900 clones, roughly four fifths seen once. The rearrangement links TRBV10-2 to TRBJ2-2; D remains unclear. The source is a human donor in good health. Sequenced sample: a CXCR5-defined cell subset from PBMCs. CDR3 coding DNA: TGCGCCAGCAGTGAAGCCTCACCCGGGGAGCTGTTTTTT. It encodes CASSEASPGELFF.